The rows below give T cell receptor beta chains drawn from one sample of a study of shared clonotypes between healthy human individuals. Clones were sequenced by immunoSEQ multiplex PCR, and TCRdb holds only the in-frame ones, with some missing. Here the sample spans under 2,500,000 clones, around 95% being singletons. The sample taken for sequencing was naive CD4+ T cells sorted from blood. The source is a man aged 18-30 years in good health. Each CDR3 is given with its conserved first and last residue. D genes are given only for firm matches. Only part of the rows carry a size: once, few, many, or a class if the clone is expanded.

>.|TRBJ1-1|.|TRBV18
TGTGCCAGCTCACCCTCATATACTGAAGCTTTCTTT
CASSPSYTEAFF
>.|TRBJ2-6|TRBD1|TRBV5-4
TGTGCCAGCAGCCGACAGGGGAGCTCTGGGGCCAACGTCCTGACTTTC
CASSRQGSSGANVLTF
>.|TRBJ2-7|.|TRBV30
TGTGCCCACGCGACAGACTACGAGCAGTACTTC
CAHATDYEQYF
>.|TRBJ1-1|.|TRBV2
TGTGCCAGCAGTCCCCTCTCTGAAGCTTTCTTT
CASSPLSEAFF
>.|TRBJ1-3|.|TRBV6-5
TGTGCCAGCAGACAGGGAACAAACACCATATATTTT
CASRQGTNTIYF
>.|TRBJ2-3|.|TRBV5-6
TGTGCCAGCAGCTTGCCGAGGTTCACAGATACGCAGTATTTT
CASSLPRFTDTQYF
>.|TRBJ2-3|.|TRBV5-4
TGTGCCAGCAGCTCGGGGCCACGAAACACAGATACGCAGTATTTT
CASSSGPRNTDTQYF
>.|TRBJ2-2|TRBD1|TRBV5-1
TGCGCCAGCAGCTGGACAGGCGACACCGGGGAGCTGTTTTTT
CASSWTGDTGELFF
>once|TRBJ1-5|TRBD1|TRBV6-1
TGTGCCAGCAGTTCAGGGGGCCCCAATCAGCCCCAGCATTTT
CASSSGGPNQPQHF
>.|TRBJ2-7|.|TRBV5-1
TGCGCCAGCAGCTTGGAGGGGGACTCCGTTAGGGAGCAGTACTTC
CASSLEGDSVREQYF
>.|TRBJ2-5|.|TRBV7-2
TGTGCCAGCAGCTTAAACGGAGGGGGCCAAGAGACCCAGTACTTC
CASSLNGGGQETQYF
>.|TRBJ2-3|.|TRBV7-9
TGTGCCAGCAGCTTAGGGTCGGTTGGGGGAATCCCAGATACGCAGTATTTT
CASSLGSVGGIPDTQYF
>.|TRBJ1-2|.|TRBV11-2
TGTGCCAGCAGCTTAGGGCAGCTCTATGGCTACACCTTC
CASSLGQLYGYTF
>.|TRBJ1-5|.|TRBV7-9
TGTGCCAGCAGCTTTCCGGGTAGCAATCAGCCCCAGCATTTT
CASSFPGSNQPQHF
>.|TRBJ2-5|TRBD1|TRBV18
TGTGCCAGCTCAGGGCTAACAGGGGAAGAGACCCAGTACTTC
CASSGLTGEETQYF
>.|TRBJ2-1|TRBD2|TRBV25-1
TGTGCCAGCAGTCCTTCCCCGGGGCTAGCGGGAGTCAATGAGCAGTTCTTC
CASSPSPGLAGVNEQFF
>.|TRBJ1-4|.|TRBV5-1
TGCGCCAGCAGCTTGGAAAGCGGGAATGAAAAACTGTTTTTT
CASSLESGNEKLFF
>.|TRBJ2-7|.|TRBV15
TGTGCCACCAGCAGAGATCTAGGCCCAAGTCGGTACTTC
CATSRDLGPSRYF
>.|TRBJ2-5|TRBD2|TRBV2
TGTGCCAGCAGTCGGACGGGAGGGGAAGAGACCCAGTACTTC
CASSRTGGEETQYF
>.|TRBJ2-7|TRBD2|TRBV4-1
TGCGCCAGCAGCCAAGTGGGGCTAGCGGACGAGCAGTACTTC
CASSQVGLADEQYF
>.|TRBJ2-7|TRBD1|TRBV7-6
TGTGCCAGCAGCCCTCTGACAGGGCCCTACGAGCAGTACTTC
CASSPLTGPYEQYF
>.|TRBJ1-2|TRBD1|TRBV30
TGTGCCGGCAGGGGACAGGGGACCTATGGCTACACCTTC
CAGRGQGTYGYTF
>.|TRBJ2-1|.|TRBV5-1
TGCGCCAGCAGCGATCGGTCGAACAATGAGCAGTTCTTC
CASSDRSNNEQFF
>.|TRBJ1-1|.|TRBV18
TGTGCCAGCTCACCACTCGATAGGGGTGAAGCTTTCTTT
CASSPLDRGEAFF
>.|TRBJ2-1|.|TRBV28
TGTGCCAGCAGTAACCGGGTCCTACGGCGGGAGCAGTTCTTC
CASSNRVLRREQFF
>few|TRBJ2-2|.|TRBV5-1
TGCGCCAGCAGCACCGGACAGAACACCGGGGAGCTGTTTTTT
CASSTGQNTGELFF
>.|TRBJ2-2|.|TRBV21-1
TGTGCCAGCAGCACAACTAGCGGGGAAAACACCGGGGAGCTGTTTTTT
CASSTTSGENTGELFF
>.|TRBJ1-1|.|TRBV2
TGTGCCAGCATTCCTGGGGGGGTCGAGACTGAAGCTTTCTTT
CASIPGGVETEAFF
>.|TRBJ2-7|TRBD1|TRBV19
TGTGCCAGTAGTGAAGTGGGACAGGGGACGTACGAGCAGTACTTC
CASSEVGQGTYEQYF
>.|TRBJ2-7|.|TRBV28
TGTGCCAGCAGTACGGTCGGGGGTTACGAGCAGTACTTC
CASSTVGGYEQYF
>.|TRBJ2-1|.|TRBV27
TGTGCCAGCAGTTTCGAGAGAAAACCTAATGAGCAGTTCTTC
CASSFERKPNEQFF
>.|TRBJ2-3|.|TRBV2
TGTGCCAGCAGGCTACAGGATACCCGCACAGATACGCAGTATTTT
CASRLQDTRTDTQYF